This TCR beta chain was identified in a study of OX40 agonist ivuxolimab in advanced cancers. Study-level findings and limits: The antigens recognized by the expanded peripheral T cells, that is their antigen specificity, were not determined. CD4+ and CD8+ blood T cells expanded clonally by week 6 at 0.1 to 3.0 mg/kg. Low normalized clonal expansion also occurred in some nonresponding patients.

This CDR3 is built from 16 residues. V gave up 6 bases and J gave up 6 bases; unmatched junction bases: 10. Germline V gene data show CDR1 as MNHEY and CDR2 as SMNVEV (reference sequence). Sequenced by immunoSEQ multiplex PCR; TCRdb stores in-frame clones only, minus some. The sample consists of some 34,000 clones, approximately 90% of them appearing once. Points on this clone: The antigen is unknown.

Sequenced here: CD4+ or CD8+ T cells sorted from blood, sampled in a trial of the OX40 agonist ivuxolimab. The rearrangement links TRBV27 to TRBJ2-4; 11 positions agree with TRBD2. The source is an adult with an advanced solid tumor such as melanoma, head and neck, liver or kidney cancer. For the CDR3, the DNA is TGTGCCAGCAGGTCCGGGACTAGCGGATATATAAACATTCAGTACTTC. This sequence encodes CASRSGTSGYINIQYF.